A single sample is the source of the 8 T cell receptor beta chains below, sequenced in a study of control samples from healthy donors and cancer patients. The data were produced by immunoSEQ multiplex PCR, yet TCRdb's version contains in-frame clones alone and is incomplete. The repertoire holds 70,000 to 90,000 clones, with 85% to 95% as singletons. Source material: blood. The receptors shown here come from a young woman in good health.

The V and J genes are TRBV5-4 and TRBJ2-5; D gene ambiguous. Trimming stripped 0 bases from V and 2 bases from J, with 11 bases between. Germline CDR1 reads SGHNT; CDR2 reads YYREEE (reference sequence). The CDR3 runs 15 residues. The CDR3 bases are TGTGCCAGCAGCTTGGTTCTAGGTGCTCAAGAGACCCAGTACTTC. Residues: CASSLVLGAQETQYF. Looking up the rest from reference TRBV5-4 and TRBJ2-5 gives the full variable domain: ETGVTQSPTHLIKTRGQQVTLRCSSQSGHNTVSWYQQALGQGPQFIFQYYREEENGRGNFPPRFSGLQFPNYSSELNVNALELDDSALYLCASSLVLGAQETQYFGPGTRLLVL.

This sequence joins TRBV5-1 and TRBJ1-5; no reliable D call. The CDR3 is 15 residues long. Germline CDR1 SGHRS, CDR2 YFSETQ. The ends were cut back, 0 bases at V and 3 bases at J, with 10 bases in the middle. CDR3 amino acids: CASSLGSGINQPQHF. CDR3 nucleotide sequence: TGCGCCAGCAGCTTGGGATCGGGGATCAATCAGCCCCAGCATTTT.

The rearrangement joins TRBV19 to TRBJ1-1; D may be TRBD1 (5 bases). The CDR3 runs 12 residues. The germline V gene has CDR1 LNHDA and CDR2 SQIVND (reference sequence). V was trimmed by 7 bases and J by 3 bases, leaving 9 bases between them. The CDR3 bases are TGTGCCAGTAATGGAGGGGACACTGAAGCTTTCTTT. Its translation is CASNGGDTEAFF.

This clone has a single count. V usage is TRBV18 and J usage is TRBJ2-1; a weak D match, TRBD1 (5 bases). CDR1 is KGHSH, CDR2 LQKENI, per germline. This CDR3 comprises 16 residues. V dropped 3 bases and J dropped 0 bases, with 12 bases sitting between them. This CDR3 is CASSPPGIRSYNEQFF. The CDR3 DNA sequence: TGTGCCAGCTCACCTCCAGGGATCCGCTCCTACAATGAGCAGTTCTTC. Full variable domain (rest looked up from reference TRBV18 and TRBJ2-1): NAGVMQNPRHLVRRRGQEARLRCSPMKGHSHVYWYRQLPEEGLKFMVYLQKENIIDESGMPKERFSAEFPKEGPSILRIQQVVRGDSAAYFCASSPPGIRSYNEQFFGPGTRLTVL.

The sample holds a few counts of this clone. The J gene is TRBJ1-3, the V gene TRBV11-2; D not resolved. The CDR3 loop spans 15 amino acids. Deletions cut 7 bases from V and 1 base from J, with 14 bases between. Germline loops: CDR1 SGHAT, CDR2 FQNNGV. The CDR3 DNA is TGTGCCAGCAACGCCCTAAAGAAGTCTGGAAACACCATATATTTT. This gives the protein CASNALKKSGNTIYF.

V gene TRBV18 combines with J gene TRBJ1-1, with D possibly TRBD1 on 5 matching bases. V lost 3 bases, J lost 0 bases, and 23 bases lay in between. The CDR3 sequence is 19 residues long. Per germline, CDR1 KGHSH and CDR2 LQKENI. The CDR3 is CASSPQPGRVLGMNTEAFF. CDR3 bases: TGTGCCAGCTCACCCCAACCTGGCAGGGTCTTGGGGATGAACACTGAAGCTTTCTTT.

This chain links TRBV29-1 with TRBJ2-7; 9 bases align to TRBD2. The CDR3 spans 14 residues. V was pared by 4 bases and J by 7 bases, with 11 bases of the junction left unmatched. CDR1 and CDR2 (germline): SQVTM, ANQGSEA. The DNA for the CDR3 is TGCAGCGTTGCAGAGGCGGGGGGGCCGAGGGAGCAGTACTTC. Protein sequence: CSVAEAGGPREQYF.

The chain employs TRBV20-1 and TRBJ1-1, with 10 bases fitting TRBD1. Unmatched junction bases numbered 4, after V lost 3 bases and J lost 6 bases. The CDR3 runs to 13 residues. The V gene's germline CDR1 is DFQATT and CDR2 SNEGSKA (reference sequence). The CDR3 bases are TGCAGTGCTAGTCGACAGGGGGCTTCTGAAGCTTTCTTT. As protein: CSASRQGASEAFF.